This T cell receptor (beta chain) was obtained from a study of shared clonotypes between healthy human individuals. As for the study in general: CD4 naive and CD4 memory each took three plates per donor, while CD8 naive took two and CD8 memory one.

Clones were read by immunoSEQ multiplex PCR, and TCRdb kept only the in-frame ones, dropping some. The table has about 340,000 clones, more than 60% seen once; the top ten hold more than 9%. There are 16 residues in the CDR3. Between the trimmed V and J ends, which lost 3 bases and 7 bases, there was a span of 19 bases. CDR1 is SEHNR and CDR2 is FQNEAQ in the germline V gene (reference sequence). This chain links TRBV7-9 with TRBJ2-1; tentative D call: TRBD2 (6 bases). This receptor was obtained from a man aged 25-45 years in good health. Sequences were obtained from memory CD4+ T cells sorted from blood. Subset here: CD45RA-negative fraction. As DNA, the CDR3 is TGTGCCAGCAGCTTGTCACGCGGGGCCCAATGGAATGAGCAGTTCTTC. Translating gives CASSLSRGAQWNEQFF.